Listed here are 25 T cell receptor beta chains from one sample, sequenced in a study of cytomegalovirus exposure and HLA in healthy donors. The data were produced by immunoSEQ multiplex PCR, yet TCRdb's version contains in-frame clones alone and is incomplete. This sample has 150,000 to 200,000 clones; about 85% occur once, and the top ten carry about 17%. The sequenced sample consisted of PBMCs. The receptor source for this set is a man aged 18 to 30 in good health and CMV-seropositive.

This clone has a single count. CDR3 sequence (DNA): TGTGCCAGCAGATCACCAGGCAATCAGCCCCAGCATTTT. The encoded protein is CASRSPGNQPQHF. The rearrangement uses TRBV28 and TRBJ1-5; D ambiguous. Germline V gene lookup returns CDR1 MDHEN and CDR2 SYDVKM. The V end was cut by 6 bases, the J end by 2 bases, with 8 bases between. The CDR3 has 13 residues.

The chain has TRBV25-1 and TRBJ1-2, with D unclear. V gave up 0 bases and J gave up 1 base, with 3 bases separating them. The CDR3 covers 13 residues. The germline V gene has CDR1 MGHDK and CDR2 SYGVNS. DNA for the CDR3: TGTGCCAGCAGTGAATACAATAACTATGGCTACACCTTC. Translation gives CASSEYNNYGYTF.

The V call is TRBV29-1, the J call TRBJ2-5; 8 positions agree with TRBD2. The CDR3 is 16 amino acids. Per germline, CDR1 SQVTM and CDR2 ANQGSEA. V was clipped by 2 bases and J by 5 bases; unmatched bases: 13. CDR3 protein: CSVETAQAGAWETQYF. The CDR3 DNA follows: TGCAGCGTTGAAACGGCGCAAGCGGGGGCGTGGGAGACCCAGTACTTC. Using reference TRBV29-1 and TRBJ2-5 for the parts outside the CDR3, the full variable domain is SAVISQKPSRDICQRGTSLTIQCQVDSQVTMMFWYRQQPGQSLTLIATANQGSEATYESGFVIDKFPISRPNLTFSTLTVSNMSPEDSSIYLCSVETAQAGAWETQYFGPGTRLLVL.

As regards this clone: Compared with germline, one end of the junction differs, possibly owing to a read error. The CDR3 coding sequence is TGTGCTAGCAGCTTAGGGACAGGGAAAGAGACCCAGTACTTC. This codes for CASSLGTGKETQYF. The rearrangement uses TRBV7-7 and TRBJ2-5; 9 positions match TRBD1. Looked up from germline, CDR1 is SSHAT and CDR2 is FNYEAQ (reference sequence). CDR3 length: 14 residues.

The chain uses TRBV30 and TRBJ2-7, with D possibly matching TRBD2 (6 bases). Germline assignment: CDR1 GTSNPN and CDR2 SVGIG (reference sequence). The CDR3 length is 16 residues. Trimming left V 2 bases short and J 4 bases short, with 21 bases between. Here the CDR3 reads CAWSTGSGRHIYEQYF. The CDR3 DNA is TGTGCCTGGAGTACGGGCAGCGGGCGTCACATTTACGAGCAGTACTTC.

In its sample, this clone was seen once. The rearrangement uses TRBV28 and TRBJ1-2, with unresolved D. The CDR3 runs 13 residues. Germline values: CDR1 MDHEN, CDR2 SYDVKM. The V and J ends lost 0 bases and 4 bases respectively, with 6 bases between them. CDR3 in amino acids: CASSLWASYGYTF. The CDR3 DNA reads TGTGCCAGCAGTTTATGGGCCAGCTATGGCTACACCTTC.

This clone came up once. Its ends do not fully match the called genes, so a read error is possible. The genes are TRBV18 and TRBJ2-1, with TRBD1 as a possible D gene (5 bases). Germline CDR1 and CDR2: KGHSH and LQKENI. The CDR3 extends over 15 amino acids. CDR3 sequence reads: CASSPPLGPYDEQFF. Here the CDR3 DNA reads TGTGCCAGCTCCCCACCCCTGGGGCCCTACGATGAGCAGTTCTTC.

The chain carries TRBV30 and TRBJ1-6, with D tentatively TRBD1 (5 bases). Trimming removed 6 bases at V and 0 bases at J, with 15 bases between. The germline V gene has CDR1 GTSNPN and CDR2 SVGIG (reference sequence). The length of the CDR3 is 16 residues. CDR3: CACPRGSTSYNSPLHF. In nucleotides, the CDR3 is TGTGCCTGTCCGCGGGGCAGTACCTCCTATAATTCACCCCTCCACTTT.

J is TRBJ2-5 and V is TRBV5-6; D perhaps matches TRBD2 (5 bases). Germline V gives CDR1 SGHDT, CDR2 YYEEEE. The germline V and J ends were trimmed by 2 bases and 1 base, with 12 bases remaining between them. The CDR3 runs 15 residues. This chain's CDR3 is CASSFLAGVQETQYF. CDR3 nucleotide sequence: TGTGCCAGCAGCTTTCTCGCCGGGGTCCAAGAGACCCAGTACTTC.

The gene calls are TRBV30 and TRBJ2-5, with 7 bases identical to TRBD1. Germline V gives CDR1 GTSNPN, CDR2 SVGIG (reference sequence). V dropped 7 bases and J dropped 7; count of bases not matched to a gene: 6. This CDR3 contains 11 residues. The DNA of the CDR3 is TGTGCCTTAAACAGGGGTCGGACCCAGTACTTC. Residues: CALNRGRTQYF.

The genes are TRBV5-6 and TRBJ2-5; TRBD1 matches at 7 bases. The germline V gene encodes CDR1 SGHDT and CDR2 YYEEEE. CDR3 length equals 13 residues. J gave up 7 bases and V 7 bases, and 10 bases lay outside the gene matches. This CDR3 reads CASLIGNRGTQYF. The CDR3 nucleotides are TGTGCCAGCCTGATCGGAAACAGGGGGACCCAGTACTTC.

The chain carries TRBV6-1 and TRBJ1-5; 7 nucleotides line up with TRBD1. CDR3 length: 13 residues. V trimming: 6 bases; J trimming: 4 bases; junction bases outside the gene matches: 3. From germline, CDR1 is MNHNS and CDR2 SASEGT. DNA of the CDR3: TGTGCCAGCAGCCGACAGGGTAATCAGCCCCAGCATTTT. The encoded protein is CASSRQGNQPQHF.

V gene TRBV7-9 combines with J gene TRBJ1-2, with TRBD1 identical over 8 bases. Germline lookup yields CDR1 SEHNR and CDR2 FQNEAQ (reference sequence). V gave up 4 bases and J gave up 8 bases; unmatched junction bases: 3. The CDR3 extends over 12 amino acids. The CDR3 region is CASSSDRDGYTF. CDR3 coding DNA: TGTGCCAGCAGCTCGGACAGGGACGGCTACACCTTC.

DNA of the CDR3: TGTGCCAGCAGTGACCTCTCCAGATTGGACGAGCAGTACTTC. It yields the protein CASSDLSRLDEQYF. This sequence joins TRBV6-1 and TRBJ2-7; D gene unclear. CDR1 is MNHNS, CDR2 SASEGT, per germline. The CDR3 totals 14 residues. V shed 3 bases and J shed 5 bases, with 14 bases lying between them.

The chain is built from TRBV27 and TRBJ2-2; weak D call: TRBD2 (6 bases). This CDR3 is built from 15 residues. Germline CDR1 MNHEY, CDR2 SMNVEV (reference sequence). The V gene lost 5 bases and the J gene lost 1 base, with 11 bases spanning the gap. The CDR3 loop is CASSPGTRNTGELFF. The CDR3 region has the DNA TGTGCCAGCAGTCCAGGGACTCGGAACACCGGGGAGCTGTTTTTT.

This chain joins TRBV28 and TRBJ2-3; weak D call: TRBD2 (5 bases). Germline V gene data show CDR1 as MDHEN and CDR2 as SYDVKM. Trimming pared 0 bases from V and 4 bases from J, leaving 5 bases between. The length of the CDR3 is 13 residues. The CDR3 region is CASSLWEADTQYF. CDR3 nucleotides: TGTGCCAGCAGTTTATGGGAGGCAGATACGCAGTATTTT.

The chain is built from TRBV28 and TRBJ1-1; maybe TRBD1 (5 bases). The CDR3 loop spans 16 amino acids. V lost 3 bases, J lost 1 base, and 15 bases lay in between. CDR1 and CDR2 (germline): MDHEN, SYDVKM. This CDR3 is CASSFPKTVPNTEAFF. The CDR3 coding sequence is TGTGCCAGCAGTTTCCCTAAGACAGTGCCGAACACTGAAGCTTTCTTT.

The rearrangement joins TRBV28 to TRBJ1-6; D remains ambiguous. The CDR3 totals 14 residues. CDR1 MDHEN and CDR2 SYDVKM come from the germline V gene. The V gene lost 4 bases and the J gene lost 4 bases, with 8 bases spanning the gap. The CDR3 nucleotides are TGTGCCAGCAGTTGGAGAGATTATAATTCACCCCTCCACTTT. This encodes CASSWRDYNSPLHF.

This chain links TRBV27 with TRBJ1-1, with unresolved D. Germline CDR1 is MNHEY and CDR2 is SMNVEV (reference sequence). CDR3 length equals 14 residues. With 3 bases removed from V and 2 bases from J, the gap between germline ends came to 10 bases. CDR3 DNA sequence: TGTGCCAGCAGTTTTAAAGGGAGAAACACTGAAGCTTTCTTT. Protein: CASSFKGRNTEAFF.

The rearrangement joins TRBV10-3 to TRBJ2-7; 7 bases align to TRBD1. The CDR3 runs to 21 residues. Germline lookup yields CDR1 ENHRY and CDR2 SYGVKD. With 6 bases clipped from V and 7 bases from J, the junction kept 33 bases outside the gene matches. This chain's CDR3 is CAIRQFSRTEKGATNLREQYF. CDR3 bases: TGTGCCATCAGACAATTCTCTAGGACGGAGAAGGGGGCAACCAATTTACGGGAGCAGTACTTC.

CDR3 bases: TGTGCCAGCAGTTTGAATGCGGATCGGGGGGCGGTGCAGTACTTC. Translated: CASSLNADRGAVQYF. The chain links TRBV6-5 to TRBJ2-7; D is perhaps TRBD2 (7 bases). The CDR3 totals 15 residues. The ends were cut back, 4 bases at V and 9 bases at J, with 22 bases in the middle. Germline CDR1 and CDR2: MNHEY and SVGAGI.

The chain combines TRBV28 with TRBJ2-1, with 10 bases fitting TRBD2. This CDR3 contains 16 residues. With 5 bases clipped from V and 3 bases from J, the junction kept 7 bases outside the gene matches. The germline V gene encodes CDR1 MDHEN and CDR2 SYDVKM. The CDR3 is CASSPIAGGNYNEQFF. In nucleotides, the CDR3 is TGTGCCAGCAGTCCGATAGCGGGAGGAAACTACAATGAGCAGTTCTTC.

The V call is TRBV4-1, the J call TRBJ2-3, with 8 bases aligning to TRBD2. This CDR3 is built from 17 residues. After removal of 0 bases from V and 3 bases from J, the junction contained 8 bases not matched to a gene. The V gene's germline CDR1 is MGHRA and CDR2 YSYEKL. The CDR3 sequence is CASSQELGRGGTDTQYF. The CDR3 coding sequence is TGCGCCAGCAGCCAAGAATTAGGCCGGGGGGGAACAGATACGCAGTATTTT.

This rearrangement joins TRBV27 to TRBJ1-1; D gene unclear. The V end was cut by 5 bases, the J end by 4 bases, with 14 bases between. The germline gives CDR1 MNHEY, CDR2 SMNVEV (reference sequence). The CDR3 length is 14 residues. The CDR3 sequence: CASSPSRVGTEAFF. CDR3 DNA: TGTGCCAGCAGTCCTTCTAGAGTGGGCACTGAAGCTTTCTTT.

The chain has TRBV19 and TRBJ1-1; D is undetermined. Germline V gene lookup returns CDR1 LNHDA and CDR2 SQIVND (reference sequence). Trimming removed 5 bases at V and 7 bases at J, with 11 bases between. This CDR3 is 12 amino acids long. The chain's CDR3 is CASSVGRGEAFF. DNA of the CDR3: TGTGCCAGTAGTGTTGGACGGGGTGAAGCTTTCTTT.